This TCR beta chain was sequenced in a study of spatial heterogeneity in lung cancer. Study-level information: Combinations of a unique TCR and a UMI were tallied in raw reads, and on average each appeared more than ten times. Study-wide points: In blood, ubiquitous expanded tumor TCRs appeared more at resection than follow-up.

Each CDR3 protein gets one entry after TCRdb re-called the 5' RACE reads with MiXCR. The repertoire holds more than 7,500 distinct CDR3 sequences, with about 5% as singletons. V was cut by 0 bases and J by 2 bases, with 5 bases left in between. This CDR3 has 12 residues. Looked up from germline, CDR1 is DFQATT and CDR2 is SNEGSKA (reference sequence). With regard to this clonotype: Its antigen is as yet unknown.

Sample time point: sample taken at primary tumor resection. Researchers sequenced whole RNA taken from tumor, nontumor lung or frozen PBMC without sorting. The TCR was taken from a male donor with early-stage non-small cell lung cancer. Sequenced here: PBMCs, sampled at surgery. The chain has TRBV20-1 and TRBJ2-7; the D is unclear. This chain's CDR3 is CSAREEPYEQYF. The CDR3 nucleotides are TGCAGTGCTAGAGAGGAACCCTACGAGCAGTACTTC.